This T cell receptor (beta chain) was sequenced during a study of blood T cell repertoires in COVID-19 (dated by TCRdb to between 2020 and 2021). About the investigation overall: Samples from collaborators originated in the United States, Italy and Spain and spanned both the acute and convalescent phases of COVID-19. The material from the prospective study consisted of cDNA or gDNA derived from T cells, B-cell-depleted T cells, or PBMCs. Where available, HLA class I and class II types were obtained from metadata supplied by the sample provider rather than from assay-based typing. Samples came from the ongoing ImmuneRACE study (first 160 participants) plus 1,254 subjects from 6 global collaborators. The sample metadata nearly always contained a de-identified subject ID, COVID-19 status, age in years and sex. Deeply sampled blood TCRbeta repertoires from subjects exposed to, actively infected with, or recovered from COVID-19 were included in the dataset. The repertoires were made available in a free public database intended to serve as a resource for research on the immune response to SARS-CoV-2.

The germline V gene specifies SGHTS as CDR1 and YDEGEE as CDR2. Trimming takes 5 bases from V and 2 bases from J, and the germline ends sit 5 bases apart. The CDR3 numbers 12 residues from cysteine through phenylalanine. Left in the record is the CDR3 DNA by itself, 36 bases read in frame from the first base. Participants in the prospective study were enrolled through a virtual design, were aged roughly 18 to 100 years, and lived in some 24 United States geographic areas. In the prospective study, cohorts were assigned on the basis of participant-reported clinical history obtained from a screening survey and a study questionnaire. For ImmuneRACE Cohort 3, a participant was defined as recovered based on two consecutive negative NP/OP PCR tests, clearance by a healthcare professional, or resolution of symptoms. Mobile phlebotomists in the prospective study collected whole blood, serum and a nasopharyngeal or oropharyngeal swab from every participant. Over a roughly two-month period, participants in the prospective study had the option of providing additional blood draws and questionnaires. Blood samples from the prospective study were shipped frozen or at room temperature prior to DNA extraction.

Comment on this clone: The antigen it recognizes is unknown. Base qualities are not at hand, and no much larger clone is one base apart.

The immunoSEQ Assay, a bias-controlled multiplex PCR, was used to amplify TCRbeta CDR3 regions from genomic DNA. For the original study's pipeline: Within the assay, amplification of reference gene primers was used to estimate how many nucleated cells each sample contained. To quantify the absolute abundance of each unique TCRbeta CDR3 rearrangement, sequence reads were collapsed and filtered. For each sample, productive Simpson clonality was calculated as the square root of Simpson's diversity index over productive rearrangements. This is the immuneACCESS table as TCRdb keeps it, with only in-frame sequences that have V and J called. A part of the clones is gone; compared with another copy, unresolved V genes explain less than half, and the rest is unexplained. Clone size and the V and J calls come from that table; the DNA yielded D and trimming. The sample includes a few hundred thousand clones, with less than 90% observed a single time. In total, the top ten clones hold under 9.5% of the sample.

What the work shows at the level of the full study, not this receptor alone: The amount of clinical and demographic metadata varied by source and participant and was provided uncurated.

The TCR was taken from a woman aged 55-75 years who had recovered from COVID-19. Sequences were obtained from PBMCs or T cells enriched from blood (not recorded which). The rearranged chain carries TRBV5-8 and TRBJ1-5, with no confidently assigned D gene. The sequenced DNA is TGTGCCAGCAGGAGGGGCAATCAGCCCCAGCATTTT. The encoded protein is CASRRGNQPQHF.